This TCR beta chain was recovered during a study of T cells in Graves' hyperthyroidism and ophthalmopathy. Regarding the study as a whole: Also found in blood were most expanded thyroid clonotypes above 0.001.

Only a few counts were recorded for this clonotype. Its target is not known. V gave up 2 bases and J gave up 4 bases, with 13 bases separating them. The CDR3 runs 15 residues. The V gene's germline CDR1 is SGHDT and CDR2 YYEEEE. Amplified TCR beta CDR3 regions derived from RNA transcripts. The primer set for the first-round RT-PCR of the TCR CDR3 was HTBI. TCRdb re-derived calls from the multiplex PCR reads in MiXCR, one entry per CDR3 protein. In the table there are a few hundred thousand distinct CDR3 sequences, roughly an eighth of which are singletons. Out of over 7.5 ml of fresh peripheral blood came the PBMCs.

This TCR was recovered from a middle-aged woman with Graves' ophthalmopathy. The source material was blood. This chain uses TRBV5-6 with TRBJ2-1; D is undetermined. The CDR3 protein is CASSLGYSEYNEQFF. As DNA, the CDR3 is TGTGCCAGCAGCTTAGGCTACTCAGAATACAATGAGCAGTTCTTC.